The 4 T cell receptor beta chains in this list originate from one sample, sequenced in a study of blood T cell repertoires in COVID-19. Libraries were prepared by immunoSEQ multiplex PCR; TCRdb keeps only in-frame clonotypes and omits some of them. The sample lists some 300,000 clones, roughly 87% occurring once. Sequencing was done on a sample of peripheral blood. The source of these receptors is a young man with active or convalescent COVID-19.

This clone was counted between two and nine times. The chain is built from TRBV29-1 and TRBJ2-1; TRBD2 is a possible D gene (5 bases). The CDR3 extends over 13 amino acids. V was shortened by 0 bases and J by 9 bases, with 12 bases between the two germline ends. Germline-derived CDR1 and CDR2 are SQVTM and ANQGSEA. This CDR3 reads CSVEDGGRSEQFF. In DNA, the CDR3 is TGCAGCGTTGAAGACGGAGGACGGTCTGAGCAGTTCTTC.

This chain uses TRBV6-5 with TRBJ1-1, with 7 bases lining up with TRBD1. V was pared by 7 bases and J by 8 bases, with 10 bases of the junction left unmatched. Germline-derived CDR1 and CDR2 are MNHEY and SVGAGI. The CDR3 totals 13 residues. As DNA, the CDR3 is TGTGCCAGCACTATTGTAGGGGGCGAGGAAGCTTTCTTT. It is translated as CASTIVGGEEAFF.

V gene TRBV19 combines with J gene TRBJ2-3, with TRBD2 identical over 8 bases. The germline CDR1 and CDR2 sequences are LNHDA and SQIVND (reference sequence). The CDR3 covers 15 residues. Germline trimming cut 3 bases from V and 2 bases from J; bases unmatched to any gene: 4. CDR3 sequence: CASSMVRGATDTQYF. In DNA, the CDR3 is TGTGCCAGTAGTATGGTGCGGGGGGCCACAGATACGCAGTATTTT. Complete variable domain (other parts from reference TRBV19 and TRBJ2-3): DGGITQSPKYLFRKEGQNVTLSCEQNLNHDAMYWYRQDPGQGLRLIYYSQIVNDFQKGDIAEGYSVSREKKESFPLTVTSAQKNPTAFYLCASSMVRGATDTQYFGPGTRLTVL.

The chain combines TRBV2 with TRBJ1-5; tentatively, D is TRBD1 (5 bases). V lost 4 bases to trimming and J lost 6 bases, with 16 bases between them. CDR1 and CDR2 (germline): SNHLY, FYNNEI. The CDR3 runs 15 residues. CDR3 coding DNA: TGTGCCAGCAGTGTGGGGTACAGGACGGGTCAGCCCCAGCATTTT. Translated: CASSVGYRTGQPQHF.